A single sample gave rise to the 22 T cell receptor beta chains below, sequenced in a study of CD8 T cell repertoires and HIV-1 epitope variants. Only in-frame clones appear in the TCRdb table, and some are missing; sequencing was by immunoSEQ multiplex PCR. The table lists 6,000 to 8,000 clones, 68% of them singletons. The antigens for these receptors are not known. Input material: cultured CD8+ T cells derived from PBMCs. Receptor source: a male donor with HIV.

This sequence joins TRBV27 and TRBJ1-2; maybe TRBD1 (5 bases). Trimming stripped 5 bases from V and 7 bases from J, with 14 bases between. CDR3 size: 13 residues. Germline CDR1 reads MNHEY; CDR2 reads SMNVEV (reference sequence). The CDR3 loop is CASSPWGDAGYTF. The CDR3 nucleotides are TGTGCCAGCAGTCCCTGGGGGGACGCTGGCTACACCTTC.

In DNA, the CDR3 is TGTGCCAGCAGCTTACTGGACGGATCCTACGAGCAGTACTTC. Its translation is CASSLLDGSYEQYF. The genes are TRBV7-6 and TRBJ2-7; D is uncertain. V was clipped by 2 bases and J by 1 base, with 9 bases between them. This CDR3 contains 14 residues. Germline assignment: CDR1 SGHVS and CDR2 FNYEAQ.

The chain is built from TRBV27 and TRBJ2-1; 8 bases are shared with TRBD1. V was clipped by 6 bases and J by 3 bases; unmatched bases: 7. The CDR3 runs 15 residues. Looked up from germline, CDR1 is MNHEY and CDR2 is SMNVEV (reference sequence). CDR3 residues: CASSLEGTGYNEQFF. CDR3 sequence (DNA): TGTGCCAGCAGCTTAGAAGGGACAGGCTACAATGAGCAGTTCTTC.

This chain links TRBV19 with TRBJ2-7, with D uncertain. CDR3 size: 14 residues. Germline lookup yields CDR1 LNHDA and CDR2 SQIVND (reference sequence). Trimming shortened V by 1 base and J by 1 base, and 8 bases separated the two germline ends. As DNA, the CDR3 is TGTGCCAGTAGTATAGTGGGCAGTTCCTACGAGCAGTACTTC. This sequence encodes CASSIVGSSYEQYF.

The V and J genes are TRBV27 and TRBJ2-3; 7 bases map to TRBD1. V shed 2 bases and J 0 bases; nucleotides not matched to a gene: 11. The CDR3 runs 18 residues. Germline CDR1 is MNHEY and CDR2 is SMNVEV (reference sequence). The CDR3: CASSLEGGYPFSTDTQYF. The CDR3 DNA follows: TGTGCCAGCAGTTTAGAAGGGGGCTATCCCTTCAGCACAGATACGCAGTATTTT.

CDR3 DNA: TGCGCCAGCTCAAGCGGCTACAATGAGCAGTTCTTC. It specifies CASSSGYNEQFF. This chain joins TRBV10-2 and TRBJ2-1, with D possibly matching TRBD2 (5 bases). Germline V lookup: CDR1 WSHSY, CDR2 SAAADI. V was trimmed by 8 bases and J by 3 bases, leaving 8 bases between them. CDR3 size: 12 residues.

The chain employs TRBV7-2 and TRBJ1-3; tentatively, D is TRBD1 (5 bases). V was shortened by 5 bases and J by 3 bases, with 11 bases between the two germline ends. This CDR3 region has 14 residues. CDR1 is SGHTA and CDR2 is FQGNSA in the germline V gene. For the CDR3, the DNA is TGTGCCAGCAGCCGCAGGGAGGGTGGAAACACCATATATTTT. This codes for CASSRREGGNTIYF.

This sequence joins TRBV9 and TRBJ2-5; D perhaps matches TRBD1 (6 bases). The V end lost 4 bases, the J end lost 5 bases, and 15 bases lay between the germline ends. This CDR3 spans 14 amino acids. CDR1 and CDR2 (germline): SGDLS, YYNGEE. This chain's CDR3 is CASSSSGTTETQYF. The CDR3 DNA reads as TGTGCCAGCAGCTCCTCCGGGACAACGGAGACCCAGTACTTC.

The DNA for the CDR3 is TGTGCCAGCAGCGTAGCGGGAGGCCCCCCCTACAATGAGCAGTTCTTC. Its translation: CASSVAGGPPYNEQFF. This chain joins TRBV5-5 and TRBJ2-1; 10 bases are a match to TRBD2. Trimming cost V 4 bases and J 2 bases; bases outside gene matches: 6. The CDR3 is 16 residues long. Germline CDR1 reads SGHKS; CDR2 reads YYEKEE (reference sequence).

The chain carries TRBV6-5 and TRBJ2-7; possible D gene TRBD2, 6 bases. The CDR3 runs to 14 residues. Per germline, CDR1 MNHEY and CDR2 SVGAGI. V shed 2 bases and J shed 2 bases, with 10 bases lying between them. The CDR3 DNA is TGTGCCAGCAGTTACGATCGGAGGGCCTACGAGCAGTACTTC. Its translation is CASSYDRRAYEQYF.

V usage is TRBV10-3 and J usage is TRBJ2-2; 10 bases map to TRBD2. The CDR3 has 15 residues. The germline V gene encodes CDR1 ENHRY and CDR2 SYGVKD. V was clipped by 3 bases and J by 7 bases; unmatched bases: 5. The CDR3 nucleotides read TGTGCCATCAGTGAACCGACTAGCGGGCTCGGGGAGCTGTTTTTT. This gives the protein CAISEPTSGLGELFF.

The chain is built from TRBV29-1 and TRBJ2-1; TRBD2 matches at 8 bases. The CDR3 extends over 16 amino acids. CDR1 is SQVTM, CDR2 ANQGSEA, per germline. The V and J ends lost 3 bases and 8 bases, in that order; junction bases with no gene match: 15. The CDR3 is CSVEQSGGPKIDEQFF. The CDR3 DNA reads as TGCAGCGTTGAGCAGTCGGGAGGGCCGAAGATCGATGAGCAGTTCTTC.

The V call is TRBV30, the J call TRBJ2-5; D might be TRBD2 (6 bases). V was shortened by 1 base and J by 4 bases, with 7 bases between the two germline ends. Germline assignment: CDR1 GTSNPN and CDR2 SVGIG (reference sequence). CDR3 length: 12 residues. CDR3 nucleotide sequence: TGTGCCTGGAGTGAACTAGCAGAGACCCAGTACTTC. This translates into CAWSELAETQYF.

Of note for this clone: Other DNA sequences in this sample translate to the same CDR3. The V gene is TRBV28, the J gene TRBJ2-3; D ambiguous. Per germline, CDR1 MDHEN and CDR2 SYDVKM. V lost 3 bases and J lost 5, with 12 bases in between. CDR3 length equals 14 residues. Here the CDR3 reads CASSFIPDLDTQYF. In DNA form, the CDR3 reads TGTGCCAGCAGTTTTATTCCGGATCTAGATACGCAGTATTTT.

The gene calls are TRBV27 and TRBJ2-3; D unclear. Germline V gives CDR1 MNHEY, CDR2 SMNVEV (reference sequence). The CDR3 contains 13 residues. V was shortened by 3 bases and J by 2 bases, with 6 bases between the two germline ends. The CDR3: CASSFTNTDTQYF. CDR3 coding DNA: TGTGCCAGCAGTTTCACGAACACAGATACGCAGTATTTT.

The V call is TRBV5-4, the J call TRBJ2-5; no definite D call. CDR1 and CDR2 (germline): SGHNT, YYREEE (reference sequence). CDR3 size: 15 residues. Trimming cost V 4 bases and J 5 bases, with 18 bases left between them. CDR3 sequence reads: CASSGEARVGETQYF. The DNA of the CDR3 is TGTGCCAGCAGCGGGGAAGCAAGGGTGGGGGAGACCCAGTACTTC.

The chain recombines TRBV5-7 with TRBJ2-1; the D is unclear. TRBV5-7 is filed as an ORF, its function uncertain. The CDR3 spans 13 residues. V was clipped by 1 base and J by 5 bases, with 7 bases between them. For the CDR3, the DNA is TGTGCCAGCAGCTTGATGGTTGACAATGAGCAGTTCTTC. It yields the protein CASSLMVDNEQFF.

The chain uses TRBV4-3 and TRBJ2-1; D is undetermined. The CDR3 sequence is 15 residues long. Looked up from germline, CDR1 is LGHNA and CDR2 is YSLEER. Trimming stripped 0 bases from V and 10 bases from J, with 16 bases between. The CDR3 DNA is TGCGCCAGCAGCCAAGATACGCGGCCACTAAAAGAGCAGTTCTTC. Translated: CASSQDTRPLKEQFF.

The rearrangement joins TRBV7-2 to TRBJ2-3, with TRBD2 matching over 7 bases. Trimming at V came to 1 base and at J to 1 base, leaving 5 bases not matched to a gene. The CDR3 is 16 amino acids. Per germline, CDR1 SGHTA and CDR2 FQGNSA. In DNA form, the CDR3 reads TGTGCCAGCAGCTTAGTGGGGGGGACGGGCACAGATACGCAGTATTTT. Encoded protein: CASSLVGGTGTDTQYF.

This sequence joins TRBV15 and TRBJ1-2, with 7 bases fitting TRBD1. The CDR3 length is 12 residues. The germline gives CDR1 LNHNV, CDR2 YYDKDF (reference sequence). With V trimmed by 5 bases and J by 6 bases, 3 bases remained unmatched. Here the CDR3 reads CATSQGVNGYTF. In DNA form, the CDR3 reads TGTGCCACCAGCCAGGGGGTTAATGGCTACACCTTC.

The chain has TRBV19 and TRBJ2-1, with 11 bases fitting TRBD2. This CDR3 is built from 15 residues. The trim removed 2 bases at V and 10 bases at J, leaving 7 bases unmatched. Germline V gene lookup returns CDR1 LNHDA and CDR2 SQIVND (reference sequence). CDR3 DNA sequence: TGTGCCAGTAGTATAAGTAGCGGGGGGGCCGGGGAGCAGTTCTTC. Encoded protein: CASSISSGGAGEQFF.

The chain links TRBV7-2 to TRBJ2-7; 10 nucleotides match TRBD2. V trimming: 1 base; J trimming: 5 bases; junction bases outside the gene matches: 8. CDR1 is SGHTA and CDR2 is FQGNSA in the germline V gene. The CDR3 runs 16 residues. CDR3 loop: CASSLESLAGADEQYF. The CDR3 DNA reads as TGTGCCAGCAGCTTAGAAAGTCTAGCGGGAGCCGACGAGCAGTACTTC.